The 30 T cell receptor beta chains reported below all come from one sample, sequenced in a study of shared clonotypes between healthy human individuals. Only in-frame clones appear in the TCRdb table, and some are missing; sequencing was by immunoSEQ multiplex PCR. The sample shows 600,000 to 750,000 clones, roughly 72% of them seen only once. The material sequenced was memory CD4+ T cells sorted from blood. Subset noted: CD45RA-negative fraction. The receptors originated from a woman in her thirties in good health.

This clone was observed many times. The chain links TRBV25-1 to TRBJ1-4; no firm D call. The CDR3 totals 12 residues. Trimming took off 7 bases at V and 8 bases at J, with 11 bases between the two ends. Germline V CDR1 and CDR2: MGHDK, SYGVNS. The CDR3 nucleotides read TGTGCCAGCATCCAAGGGTGGGAAAAACTGTTTTTT. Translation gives CASIQGWEKLFF.

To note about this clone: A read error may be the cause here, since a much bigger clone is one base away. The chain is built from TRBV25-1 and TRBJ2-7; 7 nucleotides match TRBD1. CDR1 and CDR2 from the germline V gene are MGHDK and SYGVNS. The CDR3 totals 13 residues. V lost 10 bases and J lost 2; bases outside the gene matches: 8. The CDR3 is CANSRGQPYEQYF. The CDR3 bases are TGTGCCAACAGCCGGGGACAGCCCTACGAGCAGTACTTC.

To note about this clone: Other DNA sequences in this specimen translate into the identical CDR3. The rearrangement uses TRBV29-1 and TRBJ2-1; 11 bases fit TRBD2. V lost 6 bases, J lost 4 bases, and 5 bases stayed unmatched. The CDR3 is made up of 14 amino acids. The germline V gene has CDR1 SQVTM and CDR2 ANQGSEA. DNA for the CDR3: TGCAGCGTCCAACGGACTAGCGGGTACAATGAGCAGTTCTTC. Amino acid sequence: CSVQRTSGYNEQFF.

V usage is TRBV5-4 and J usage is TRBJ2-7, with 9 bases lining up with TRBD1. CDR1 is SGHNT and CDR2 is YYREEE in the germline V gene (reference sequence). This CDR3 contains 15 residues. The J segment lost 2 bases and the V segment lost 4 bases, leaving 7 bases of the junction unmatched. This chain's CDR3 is CASSQTGTGTYEQYF. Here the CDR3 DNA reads TGTGCCAGCAGCCAAACCGGGACAGGGACCTACGAGCAGTACTTC.

CDR3 residues: CASSLQAGVGNEQFF. CDR3 sequence (DNA): TGTGCCAGCAGCTTGCAAGCGGGAGTAGGAAATGAGCAGTTCTTC. The chain joins TRBV7-2 to TRBJ2-1, with 8 bases matching TRBD2. With 3 bases clipped from V and 7 bases from J, the junction kept 8 bases outside the gene matches. This CDR3 contains 15 residues. Per the germline V gene, CDR1 is SGHTA and CDR2 is FQGNSA.

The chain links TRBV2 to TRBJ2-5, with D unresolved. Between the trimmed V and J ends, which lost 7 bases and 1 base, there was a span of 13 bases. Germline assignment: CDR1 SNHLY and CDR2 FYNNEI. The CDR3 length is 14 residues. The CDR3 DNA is TGTGCCAGCACTGGGCGGACCCTCCAAGAGACCCAGTACTTC. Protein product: CASTGRTLQETQYF.

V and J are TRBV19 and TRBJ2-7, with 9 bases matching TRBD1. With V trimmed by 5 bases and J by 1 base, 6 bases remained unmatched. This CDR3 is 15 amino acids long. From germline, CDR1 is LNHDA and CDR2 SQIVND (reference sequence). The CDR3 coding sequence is TGTGCCAGTAGTGGACAGGGGATTGGATCCTACGAGCAGTACTTC. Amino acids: CASSGQGIGSYEQYF. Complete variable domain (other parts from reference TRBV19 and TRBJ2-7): DGGITQSPKYLFRKEGQNVTLSCEQNLNHDAMYWYRQDPGQGLRLIYYSQIVNDFQKGDIAEGYSVSREKKESFPLTVTSAQKNPTAFYLCASSGQGIGSYEQYFGPGTRLTVT.

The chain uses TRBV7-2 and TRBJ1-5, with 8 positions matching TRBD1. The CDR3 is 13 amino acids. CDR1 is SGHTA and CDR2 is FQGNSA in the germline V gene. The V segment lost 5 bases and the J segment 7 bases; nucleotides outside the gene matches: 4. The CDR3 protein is CASSPQGDQPQHF. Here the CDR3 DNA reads TGTGCCAGCAGCCCACAGGGGGACCAGCCCCAGCATTTT.

The CDR3 region has the DNA TGCGCCAGCAGCCGGACGTCCGAGGGGACCCAGTACTTC. Its protein is CASSRTSEGTQYF. V gene TRBV5-1 combines with J gene TRBJ2-5; the D gene is possibly TRBD2 (5 bases). Germline CDR1 is SGHRS and CDR2 is YFSETQ. Trimming removed 4 bases from V and 7 bases from J, with 14 bases in between. The CDR3 consists of 13 residues.

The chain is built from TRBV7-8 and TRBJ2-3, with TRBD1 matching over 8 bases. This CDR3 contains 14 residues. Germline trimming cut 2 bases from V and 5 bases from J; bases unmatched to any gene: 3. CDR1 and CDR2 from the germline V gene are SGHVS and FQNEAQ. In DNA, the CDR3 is TGTGCCAGCAGCTTATTACAGGGGGAAGATACGCAGTATTTT. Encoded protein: CASSLLQGEDTQYF.

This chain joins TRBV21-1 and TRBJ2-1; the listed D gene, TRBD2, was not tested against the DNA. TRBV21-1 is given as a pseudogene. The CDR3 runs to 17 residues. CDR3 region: CASSKGASGYSYNEQFF. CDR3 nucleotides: TGTGCCAGCAGCAAAGGGGCCAGCGGATACTCCTACAATGAGCAGTTCTTC.

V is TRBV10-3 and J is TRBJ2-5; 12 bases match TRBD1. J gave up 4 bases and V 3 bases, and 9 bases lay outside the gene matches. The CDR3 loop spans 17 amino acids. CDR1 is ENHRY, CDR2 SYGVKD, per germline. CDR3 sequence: CAISDGTGGLERETQYF. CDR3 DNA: TGTGCCATCAGTGACGGGACAGGGGGCTTGGAAAGAGAGACCCAGTACTTC.

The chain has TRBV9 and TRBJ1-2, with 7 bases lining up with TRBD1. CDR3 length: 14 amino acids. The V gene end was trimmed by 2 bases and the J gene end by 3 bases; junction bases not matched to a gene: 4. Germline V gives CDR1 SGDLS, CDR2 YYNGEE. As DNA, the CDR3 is TGTGCCAGCAGCGTTGGGGGGACAGACTATGGCTACACCTTC. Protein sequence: CASSVGGTDYGYTF.

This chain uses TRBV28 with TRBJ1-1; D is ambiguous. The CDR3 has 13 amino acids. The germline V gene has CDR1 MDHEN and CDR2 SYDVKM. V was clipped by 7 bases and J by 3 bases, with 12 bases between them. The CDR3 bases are TGTGCCAGCACCACTCGGTTCGACACTGAAGCTTTCTTT. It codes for CASTTRFDTEAFF.

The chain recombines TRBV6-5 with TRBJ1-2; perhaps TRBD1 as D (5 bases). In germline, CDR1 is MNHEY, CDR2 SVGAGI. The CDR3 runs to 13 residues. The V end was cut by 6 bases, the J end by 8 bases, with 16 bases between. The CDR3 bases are TGTGCCAGCAGAGCCGGGACCCTGGGAGGCTACACCTTC. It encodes CASRAGTLGGYTF.

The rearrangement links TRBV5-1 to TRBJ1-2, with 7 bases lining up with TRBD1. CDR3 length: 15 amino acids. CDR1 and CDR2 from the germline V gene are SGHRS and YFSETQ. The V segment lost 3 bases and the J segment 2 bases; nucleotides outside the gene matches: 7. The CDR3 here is CASSSGTEGNYGYTF. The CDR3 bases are TGCGCCAGCAGCTCAGGGACAGAGGGCAACTATGGCTACACCTTC. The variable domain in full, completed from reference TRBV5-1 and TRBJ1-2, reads KAGVTQTPRYLIKTRGQQVTLSCSPISGHRSVSWYQQTPGQGLQFLFEYFSETQRNKGNFPGRFSGRQFSNSRSEMNVSTLELGDSALYLCASSSGTEGNYGYTFGSGTRLTVV.

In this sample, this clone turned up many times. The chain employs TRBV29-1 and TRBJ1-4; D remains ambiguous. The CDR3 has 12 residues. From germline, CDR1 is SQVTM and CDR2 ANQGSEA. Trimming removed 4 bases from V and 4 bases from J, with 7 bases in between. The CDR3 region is CSVGEINEKLFF. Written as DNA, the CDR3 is TGCAGCGTTGGCGAGATTAATGAAAAACTGTTTTTT.

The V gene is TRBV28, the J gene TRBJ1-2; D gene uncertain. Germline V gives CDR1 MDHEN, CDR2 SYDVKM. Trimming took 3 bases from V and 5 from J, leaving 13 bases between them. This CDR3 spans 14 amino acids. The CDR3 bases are TGTGCCAGCAGTTTTGAGGGTGTAAGATATGGCTACACCTTC. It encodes CASSFEGVRYGYTF.

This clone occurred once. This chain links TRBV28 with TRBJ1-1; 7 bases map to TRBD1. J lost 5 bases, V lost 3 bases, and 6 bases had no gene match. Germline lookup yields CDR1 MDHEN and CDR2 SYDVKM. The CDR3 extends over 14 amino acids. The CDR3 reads CASSFVQGGTEAFF. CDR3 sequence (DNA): TGTGCCAGCAGTTTTGTGCAGGGGGGGACTGAAGCTTTCTTT.

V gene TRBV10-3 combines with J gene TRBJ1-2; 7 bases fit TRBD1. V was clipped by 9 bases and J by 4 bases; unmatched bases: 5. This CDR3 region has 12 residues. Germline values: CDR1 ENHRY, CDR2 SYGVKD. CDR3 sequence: CAITTGAYGYTF. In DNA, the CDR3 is TGTGCCATAACCACAGGGGCCTATGGCTACACCTTC.

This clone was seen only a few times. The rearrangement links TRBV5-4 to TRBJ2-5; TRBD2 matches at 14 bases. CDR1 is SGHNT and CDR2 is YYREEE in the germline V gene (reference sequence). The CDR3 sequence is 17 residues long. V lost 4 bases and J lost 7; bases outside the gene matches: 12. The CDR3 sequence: CASSVPGLAGAPGTQYF. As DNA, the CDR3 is TGTGCCAGCAGCGTGCCGGGACTAGCGGGAGCCCCGGGGACCCAGTACTTC.

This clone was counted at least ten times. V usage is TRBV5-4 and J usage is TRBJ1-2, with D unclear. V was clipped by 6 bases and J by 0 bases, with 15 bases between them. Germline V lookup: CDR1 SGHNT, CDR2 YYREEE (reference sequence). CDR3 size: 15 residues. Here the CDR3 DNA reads TGTGCCAGCACCTACAGTCTAGGAGCTAACTATGGCTACACCTTC. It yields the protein CASTYSLGANYGYTF.

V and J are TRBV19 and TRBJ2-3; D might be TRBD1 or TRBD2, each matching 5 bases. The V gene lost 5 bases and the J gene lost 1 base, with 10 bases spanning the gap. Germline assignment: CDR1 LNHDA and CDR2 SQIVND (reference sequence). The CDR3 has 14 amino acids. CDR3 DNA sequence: TGTGCCAGTAGTGGGGGAGAAGGCACAGATACGCAGTATTTT. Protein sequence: CASSGGEGTDTQYF.

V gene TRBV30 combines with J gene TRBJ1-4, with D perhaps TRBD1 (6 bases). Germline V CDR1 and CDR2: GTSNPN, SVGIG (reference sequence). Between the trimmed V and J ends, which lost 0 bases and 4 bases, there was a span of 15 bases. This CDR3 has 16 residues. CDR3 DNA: TGTGCCTGGAGTGTACCTGCAGGGGACTATAATGAAAAACTGTTTTTT. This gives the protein CAWSVPAGDYNEKLFF.

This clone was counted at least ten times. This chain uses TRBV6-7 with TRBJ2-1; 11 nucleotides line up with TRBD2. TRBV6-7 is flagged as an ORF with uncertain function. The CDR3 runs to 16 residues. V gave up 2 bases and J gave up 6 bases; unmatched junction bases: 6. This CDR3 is CASSYATSGSVNEQFF. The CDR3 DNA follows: TGTGCCAGCAGTTACGCCACTAGCGGGAGTGTCAATGAGCAGTTCTTC.

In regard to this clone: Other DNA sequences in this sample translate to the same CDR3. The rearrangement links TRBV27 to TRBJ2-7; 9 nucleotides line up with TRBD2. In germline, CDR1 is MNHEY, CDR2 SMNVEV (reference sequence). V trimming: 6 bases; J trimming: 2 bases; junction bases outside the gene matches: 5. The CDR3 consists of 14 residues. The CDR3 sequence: CASRGREGPYEQYF. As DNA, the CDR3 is TGTGCCAGCAGGGGGCGGGAGGGACCCTACGAGCAGTACTTC.

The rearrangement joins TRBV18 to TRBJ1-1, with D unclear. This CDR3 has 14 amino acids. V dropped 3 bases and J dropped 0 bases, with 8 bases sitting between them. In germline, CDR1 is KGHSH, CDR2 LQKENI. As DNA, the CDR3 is TGTGCCAGCTCACCTTCGATACTGAACACTGAAGCTTTCTTT. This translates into CASSPSILNTEAFF.

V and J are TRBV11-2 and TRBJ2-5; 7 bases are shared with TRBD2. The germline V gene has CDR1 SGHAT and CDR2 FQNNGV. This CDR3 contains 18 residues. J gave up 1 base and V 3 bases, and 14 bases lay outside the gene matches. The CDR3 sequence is CASSFGLAGGSFQETQYF. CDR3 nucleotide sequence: TGTGCCAGCAGCTTCGGGTTAGCGGGTGGTAGTTTCCAAGAGACCCAGTACTTC.

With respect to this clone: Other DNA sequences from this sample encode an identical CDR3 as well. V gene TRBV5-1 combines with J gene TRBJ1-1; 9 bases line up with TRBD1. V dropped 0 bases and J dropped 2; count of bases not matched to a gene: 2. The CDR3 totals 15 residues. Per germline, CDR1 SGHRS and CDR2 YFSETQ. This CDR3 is CASSLGDRDNTEAFF. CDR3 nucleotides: TGCGCCAGCAGCTTGGGGGACAGGGACAACACTGAAGCTTTCTTT.

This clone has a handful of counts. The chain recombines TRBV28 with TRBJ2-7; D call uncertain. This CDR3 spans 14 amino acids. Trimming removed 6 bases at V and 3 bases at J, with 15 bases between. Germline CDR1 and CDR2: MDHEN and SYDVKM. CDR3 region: CASSVRVVSYEQYF. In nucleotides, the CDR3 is TGTGCCAGCAGCGTTCGGGTAGTGAGCTACGAGCAGTACTTC.